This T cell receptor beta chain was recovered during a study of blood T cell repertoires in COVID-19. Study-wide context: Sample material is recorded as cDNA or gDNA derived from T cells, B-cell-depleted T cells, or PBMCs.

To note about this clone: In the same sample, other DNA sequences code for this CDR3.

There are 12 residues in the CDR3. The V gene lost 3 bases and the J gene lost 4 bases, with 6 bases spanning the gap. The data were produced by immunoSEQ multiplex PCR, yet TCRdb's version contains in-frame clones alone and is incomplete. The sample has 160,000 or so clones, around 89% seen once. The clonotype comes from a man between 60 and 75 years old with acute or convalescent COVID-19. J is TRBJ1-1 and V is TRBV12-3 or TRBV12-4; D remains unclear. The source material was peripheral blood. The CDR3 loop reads CASSFLSTEAFF. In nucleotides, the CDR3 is TGTGCCAGCAGTTTCCTAAGCACTGAAGCTTTCTTT.